The 21 T cell receptor beta chains in this list originate from one sample, sequenced in a study of blood T cell repertoires in COVID-19. The assay was immunoSEQ multiplex PCR, and TCRdb's table has in-frame clones only and misses some. The sample holds about 19,000 clones; around 83% are singletons and the top ten take 11%. The sequenced sample consisted of peripheral blood. These receptor sequences come from a human donor in a cohort sampled during active COVID-19.

The gene calls are TRBV6-5 and TRBJ2-3; TRBD2 matches 7 bases. The junction had 4 bases not matched to a gene; V was cut back by 4 bases and J by 0 bases. Germline-derived CDR1 and CDR2 are MNHEY and SVGAGI. The CDR3 spans 15 residues. The CDR3 sequence is CASSSQRGSTDTQYF. CDR3 coding DNA: TGTGCCAGCAGTTCCCAGCGGGGAAGCACAGATACGCAGTATTTT.

The V gene is TRBV5-1, the J gene TRBJ2-3; 13 nucleotides agree with TRBD2. CDR1 SGHRS and CDR2 YFSETQ come from the germline V gene. The V segment lost 3 bases and the J segment 1 base; nucleotides outside the gene matches: 2. The CDR3 has 16 amino acids. For the CDR3, the DNA is TGCGCCAGCAGCTGGACTAGCGGGAGCGGCACAGATACGCAGTATTTT. Amino acids: CASSWTSGSGTDTQYF.

This chain links TRBV7-9 with TRBJ2-7; D may be TRBD1 (5 bases). V lost 4 bases and J lost 0, with 19 bases in between. Per germline, CDR1 SEHNR and CDR2 FQNEAQ (reference sequence). This CDR3 region has 17 residues. CDR3 loop: CASSYPRGSANSYEQYF. CDR3 DNA sequence: TGTGCCAGCAGCTACCCTAGGGGCTCAGCGAACTCCTACGAGCAGTACTTC.

This clone came up once. The chain couples TRBV4-1 to TRBJ2-1; TRBD1 aligns across 8 bases. Looked up from germline, CDR1 is MGHRA and CDR2 is YSYEKL. The CDR3 consists of 12 residues. J was trimmed by 8 bases and V by 6 bases; bases with no gene match: 3. The CDR3 sequence: CASRQGADEQFF. CDR3 nucleotides: TGCGCCAGCAGGCAGGGGGCTGATGAGCAGTTCTTC.

The CDR3 protein is CASSSQGPHEQYF. For the CDR3, the DNA is TGTGCCAGCAGCTCCCAGGGGCCCCACGAGCAGTACTTC. This sequence joins TRBV7-9 and TRBJ2-7; tentative D call: TRBD1 (6 bases). CDR1 and CDR2 (germline): SEHNR, FQNEAQ (reference sequence). The germline V and J ends were trimmed by 4 bases and 5 bases, with 12 bases remaining between them. The CDR3 loop spans 13 amino acids.

The chain employs TRBV10-3 and TRBJ2-1, with 10 bases identical to TRBD2. Trimming took 5 bases from V and 0 from J; bases not matched to a gene: 16. Germline V gene lookup returns CDR1 ENHRY and CDR2 SYGVKD. The CDR3 is 20 residues long. Here the CDR3 reads CAISPAGTSVILSSYNEQFF. CDR3 bases: TGTGCCATCAGTCCCGCCGGGACTAGCGTCATTTTAAGCTCCTACAATGAGCAGTTCTTC.

The DNA for the CDR3 is TGTGCCAGCAGCTCGGAGAGCGCTAGCTCCTACAATGAGCAGTTCTTC. Its protein product is CASSSESASSYNEQFF. The chain joins TRBV7-3 to TRBJ2-1; D gene uncertain. From germline, CDR1 is SGHTA and CDR2 FQGTGA. V lost 4 bases to trimming and J lost 0 bases, with 13 bases between them. This CDR3 contains 16 residues. Looking up the rest from reference TRBV7-3 and TRBJ2-1 gives the full variable domain: GAGVSQTPSNKVTEKGKYVELRCDPISGHTALYWYRQSLGQGPEFLIYFQGTGAADDSGLPNDRFFAVRPEGSVSTLKIQRTERGDSAVYLCASSSESASSYNEQFFGPGTRLTVL.

This rearrangement joins TRBV5-1 to TRBJ1-1; 9 bases match TRBD1. From germline, CDR1 is SGHRS and CDR2 YFSETQ. V was clipped by 0 bases and J by 3 bases; unmatched bases: 3. The CDR3 has 15 amino acids. The CDR3 coding sequence is TGCGCCAGCAGCTTGGGGACAGGGGTGTACACTGAAGCTTTCTTT. This encodes CASSLGTGVYTEAFF.

This clone was found a few times. The chain employs TRBV7-8 and TRBJ1-5, with a weak D call TRBD1 (5 bases). Germline assignment: CDR1 SGHVS and CDR2 FQNEAQ. The CDR3 spans 16 residues. The germline V and J ends were trimmed by 8 bases and 0 bases, with 17 bases remaining between them. CDR3 coding DNA: TGTGCCAGCGGCGACAGACCTCACGATAGCAATCAGCCCCAGCATTTT. Translated: CASGDRPHDSNQPQHF.

This chain uses TRBV5-4 with TRBJ2-7, with D possibly being TRBD2 (6 bases). The CDR3 spans 14 residues. CDR1 and CDR2 (germline): SGHNT, YYREEE (reference sequence). The V end lost 4 bases, the J end lost 2 bases, and 13 bases lay between the germline ends. This CDR3 is CASSPSGGTYEQYF. DNA for the CDR3: TGTGCCAGCAGCCCCAGTGGGGGGACCTACGAGCAGTACTTC.

This chain joins TRBV18 and TRBJ1-2; the D is unclear. The CDR3 is made up of 15 amino acids. Per the germline V gene, CDR1 is KGHSH and CDR2 is LQKENI. V was clipped by 4 bases and J by 0 bases, with 12 bases between them. The CDR3 nucleotides read TGTGCCAGCTCACTAGACACGGGAGCTAACTATGGCTACACCTTC. Translating it yields CASSLDTGANYGYTF.

This chain connects TRBV2 to TRBJ1-4; 7 positions agree with TRBD1. The CDR3 is 16 residues long. Germline trimming cut 0 bases from V and 4 bases from J; bases unmatched to any gene: 5. The germline gives CDR1 SNHLY, CDR2 FYNNEI. The CDR3 region is CASSEAHRGLNEKLFF. The CDR3 nucleotides read TGTGCCAGCAGTGAAGCGCACAGGGGACTTAATGAAAAACTGTTTTTT.

This clone was recorded a few times. The V and J genes are TRBV7-4 and TRBJ1-5; 9 bases fit TRBD1. Per germline, CDR1 SGHVT and CDR2 SQSDAQ. The junction had 12 bases not matched to a gene; V was cut back by 7 bases and J by 2 bases. The CDR3 length is 17 residues. The DNA for the CDR3 is TGTGCCAGCACCCAGGGGTGGGACAGGGTGTGCAATCAGCCCCAGCATTTT. It is translated as CASTQGWDRVCNQPQHF.

The chain uses TRBV5-1 and TRBJ2-1; 7 bases map to TRBD2. Germline V gene data show CDR1 as SGHRS and CDR2 as YFSETQ. The V gene end was trimmed by 0 bases and the J gene end by 3 bases; junction bases not matched to a gene: 3. This CDR3 spans 15 amino acids. The CDR3 bases are TGCGCCAGCAGCTTGGGGCTAGCGGTCTACAATGAGCAGTTCTTC. It translates to CASSLGLAVYNEQFF.

CDR3 bases: TGTGCCACCTCCACGCGGGAGCCACGCAATGAGCAGTTCTTC. Its protein product is CATSTREPRNEQFF. V usage is TRBV24-1 and J usage is TRBJ2-1, with 7 positions matching TRBD2. V gave up 9 bases and J gave up 6 bases; unmatched junction bases: 10. The germline CDR1 and CDR2 sequences are KGHDR and SFDVKD. The CDR3 has 14 residues.

The genes are TRBV19 and TRBJ2-2, with a weak D call TRBD1 (5 bases). The V gene's germline CDR1 is LNHDA and CDR2 SQIVND (reference sequence). This CDR3 is 20 amino acids long. Trimming removed 3 bases from V and 2 bases from J, with 25 bases in between. CDR3 nucleotide sequence: TGTGCCAGTAGTATCTGGAGCGCGACAGTGTACGCCTATAACACCGGGGAGCTGTTTTTT. Translating it yields CASSIWSATVYAYNTGELFF.

This rearrangement joins TRBV30 to TRBJ2-2; 7 positions agree with TRBD1. This CDR3 has 15 amino acids. Germline V gene lookup returns CDR1 GTSNPN and CDR2 SVGIG (reference sequence). V shed 2 bases and J 3 bases; nucleotides not matched to a gene: 6. CDR3 nucleotide sequence: TGTGCCTGGAGTCTTGGACAGGTTTACACCGGGGAGCTGTTTTTT. This codes for CAWSLGQVYTGELFF.

This sequence joins TRBV2 and TRBJ1-5; maybe TRBD1 (6 bases). With 6 bases removed from V and 1 base from J, the gap between germline ends came to 13 bases. The CDR3 runs to 15 residues. Germline V gives CDR1 SNHLY, CDR2 FYNNEI. CDR3 DNA: TGTGCCAGCAGCCAGGACAGTAAGAGCAATCAGCCCCAGCATTTT. Translating gives CASSQDSKSNQPQHF.

J is TRBJ2-7 and V is TRBV7-6, with 9 bases identical to TRBD2. V shed 1 base and J 6 bases; nucleotides not matched to a gene: 10. Germline CDR1 SGHVS, CDR2 FNYEAQ. The CDR3 has 16 residues. As DNA, the CDR3 is TGTGCCAGCAGCTTAGATGTGGTAGCGGGAGAGAGCGAGCAGTACTTC. Translated, it gives CASSLDVVAGESEQYF.

The J gene is TRBJ2-1, the V gene TRBV19; TRBD2 agrees at 11 bases. In germline, CDR1 is LNHDA, CDR2 SQIVND (reference sequence). J gave up 2 bases and V 4 bases, and 13 bases lay outside the gene matches. The length of the CDR3 is 19 residues. CDR3 amino acids: CASSKGSSGRTMAYNEQFF. In DNA form, the CDR3 reads TGTGCCAGTAGTAAGGGGTCTAGCGGGAGGACAATGGCCTACAATGAGCAGTTCTTC.

The CDR3 DNA is TGTGCCAGCAGTAAACAGGGGACGGTCGCTTTCTTT. Translated: CASSKQGTVAFF. The rearrangement links TRBV6-5 to TRBJ1-1; 7 positions agree with TRBD1. Trimming cost V 5 bases and J 11 bases; bases outside gene matches: 8. The CDR3 has 12 amino acids. Looked up from germline, CDR1 is MNHEY and CDR2 is SVGAGI.